This TCR beta chain is drawn from a study of cytomegalovirus exposure and HLA in healthy donors. Study-level information: Of about 390 genotyped donors, roughly 81% grouped in the Caucasian-associated ancestry cluster. Study results and limitations: Analysis was carried out at a later point, and it linked a missense DCLRE1C variant to TCR beta V- and J-gene trimming. The classifier was said to identify cytomegalovirus status with high specificity and sensitivity. Segments of the TCR beta V type were, in most cases, productive about 87% or about 30% of the time in an earlier analysis.

Trimming removed 7 bases from V and 0 bases from J, with 13 bases in between. Germline assignment: CDR1 SNHLY and CDR2 FYNNEI. This CDR3 has 15 residues. Comments on this clone: What it binds is unknown.

Primers: 60 Vbeta forward and 13 Jbeta reverse. TCRdb's copy holds only in-frame clones and misses some; the assay was immunoSEQ multiplex PCR. The sample comprises 150,000 to 200,000 clones, roughly 80% of which are singletons, and roughly 6.3% rests with the top ten. Sequenced input: PBMCs. The clonotype was recovered from a male donor in good health and CMV-seropositive. J is TRBJ2-1 and V is TRBV2; no clear D gene. The CDR3 sequence is CASNLRSSSYNEQFF. For the CDR3, the DNA is TGTGCCAGCAATCTGCGGTCGAGCTCCTACAATGAGCAGTTCTTC.